The 20 T cell receptor beta chains presented below share a single source sample, sequenced in a study of T-cell reconstitution after alpha-beta-depleted transplantation in children. This sample's TCRbeta library carried unique molecular identifier barcodes. TCRdb passed the PCR reads through MiXCR, listing each CDR3 protein once. The repertoire holds some 500,000 distinct CDR3 sequences, with 32% as singletons. Material: PBMCs from the stem cell graft donor, obtained from the stem cell graft. The receptors were sampled from a human donor who donated a stem cell graft to a child with aplastic anemia.

CDR3 bases: TGTGCCAGCAGTTACTCGAGTTCTCCCAGGGAAGGAGGCTACACCTTC. This sequence encodes CASSYSSSPREGGYTF. The chain couples TRBV6-5 to TRBJ1-2; tentative D call: TRBD1 (5 bases). The CDR3 runs to 16 residues. V lost 0 bases and J 8 bases, leaving 19 bases between the germline ends. CDR1 MNHEY and CDR2 SVGAGI come from the germline V gene.

This clonotype was seen a handful of times. V and J are TRBV30 and TRBJ1-6; D unresolved. Trimming took 3 bases from V and 14 from J, leaving 23 bases between them. CDR1 and CDR2 (germline): GTSNPN, SVGIG (reference sequence). This CDR3 region has 15 residues. The CDR3 reads CAWRTLLGPGMALHF. Written as DNA, the CDR3 is TGTGCCTGGAGGACCCTCCTGGGTCCCGGGATGGCCCTCCACTTT. The full variable domain, rest sourced from reference TRBV30 and TRBJ1-6, is SQTIHQWPATLVQPVGSPLSLECTVEGTSNPNLYWYRQAAGRGLQLLFYSVGIGQISSEVPQNLSASRPQDRQFILSSKKLLLSDSGFYLCAWRTLLGPGMALHFGNGTRLTVT.

This clonotype has more than one count but fewer than ten. V is TRBV20-1 and J is TRBJ1-4; possible D gene TRBD1, 6 bases. Germline V gives CDR1 DFQATT, CDR2 SNEGSKA (reference sequence). V lost 3 bases and J 8 bases, leaving 22 bases between the germline ends. The CDR3 loop spans 16 amino acids. The DNA of the CDR3 is TGCAGTGCTAGGGGGGTTAACAGGGCTCGTGGCGAAAAACTGTTTTTT. Translating it yields CSARGVNRARGEKLFF.

The sample holds many counts of this clonotype. The chain has TRBV12-3 or TRBV12-4 and TRBJ1-1; possible D gene TRBD1, 5 bases. The CDR3 is 14 amino acids. The ends were cut back, 5 bases at V and 6 bases at J, with 16 bases in the middle. CDR3 nucleotide sequence: TGTGCCAGCAGTCGGTCCGGGACTAGAGCTGAAGCTTTCTTT. Translating it yields CASSRSGTRAEAFF.

In its sample, this clonotype was seen a few times. This rearrangement joins TRBV11-2 to TRBJ2-2; 7 positions match TRBD2. Germline CDR1 SGHAT, CDR2 FQNNGV. The CDR3 spans 14 residues. Losses at the gene ends were 0 bases for V and 6 bases for J; bases not matched to a gene: 1. CDR3 DNA sequence: TGTGCCAGCAGCTTAGATCGGGGGGCCGGGGAGCTGTTTTTT. Translated: CASSLDRGAGELFF.

This clonotype was found once. The chain combines TRBV7-2 with TRBJ2-2; D not certain. V was pared by 1 base and J by 6 bases, with 12 bases between. Germline V gene lookup returns CDR1 SGHTA and CDR2 FQGNSA. This CDR3 spans 15 amino acids. CDR3 DNA: TGTGCCAGCAGCTTAGGACCGAGGCGTCCCGGGGAGCTGTTTTTT. This encodes CASSLGPRRPGELFF.

The chain links TRBV27 to TRBJ2-3; 10 bases align to TRBD2. This CDR3 is built from 18 residues. V shed 5 bases and J 2 bases; nucleotides not matched to a gene: 13. Germline CDR1 and CDR2: MNHEY and SMNVEV (reference sequence). The CDR3 DNA follows: TGTGCCAGCAGTCGGACTAGCGGTATCCTTCTGGTCACAGATACGCAGTATTTT. It is translated as CASSRTSGILLVTDTQYF.

V and J are TRBV29-1 and TRBJ2-2, with TRBD2 matching over 13 bases. The CDR3 loop spans 16 amino acids. With 7 bases clipped from V and 1 base from J, the junction kept 6 bases outside the gene matches. Looked up from germline, CDR1 is SQVTM and CDR2 is ANQGSEA. The CDR3 here is CSGSGTSGENTGELFF. As DNA, the CDR3 is TGCAGCGGATCCGGGACTAGCGGGGAGAACACCGGGGAGCTGTTTTTT.

This chain connects TRBV12-3 or TRBV12-4 to TRBJ1-5; TRBD1 matches at 7 bases. V lost 4 bases and J lost 7; bases outside the gene matches: 7. The CDR3 consists of 14 residues. CDR3 amino acids: CASSSLQGNQPQHF. The CDR3 nucleotides read TGTGCCAGCAGTTCCCTACAGGGGAACCAGCCCCAGCATTTT.

This clonotype was detected a few times. This chain joins TRBV12-3 or TRBV12-4 and TRBJ2-7; 7 nucleotides line up with TRBD2. The CDR3 length is 12 residues. V shed 8 bases and J 5 bases; nucleotides not matched to a gene: 6. The CDR3 nucleotides read TGTGCCAGCCTGGGACTACCCCACGAGCAGTACTTC. It codes for CASLGLPHEQYF.

The table lists this clonotype with a few counts. The chain is built from TRBV12-3 or TRBV12-4 and TRBJ2-1; D unclear. CDR3 length: 13 amino acids. V was cut by 5 bases and J by 10 bases, with 15 bases left in between. The CDR3 DNA is TGTGCCAGCAGTCTCCAGACTTCACAAGAGCAGTTCTTC. It encodes CASSLQTSQEQFF.

This clonotype was seen only a few times. This rearrangement joins TRBV7-6 to TRBJ2-1; TRBD1 is a possible D gene (7 bases). The germline CDR1 and CDR2 sequences are SGHVS and FNYEAQ. The CDR3 has 15 residues. The V gene lost 1 base and the J gene lost 8 bases, with 15 bases spanning the gap. This CDR3 reads CASSLVAGGLDEQFF. CDR3 coding DNA: TGTGCCAGCAGCTTAGTAGCAGGGGGGCTGGATGAGCAGTTCTTC.

The rearrangement links TRBV7-9 to TRBJ2-5, with 7 bases lining up with TRBD2. Germline CDR1 and CDR2: SEHNR and FQNEAQ (reference sequence). The junction had 7 bases not matched to a gene; V was cut back by 5 bases and J by 4 bases. CDR3 length: 14 residues. The DNA of the CDR3 is TGTGCCAGCAGCCGACTAGCTCGGGGAGAGACCCAGTACTTC. Amino acid sequence: CASSRLARGETQYF. The full variable domain, rest sourced from reference TRBV7-9 and TRBJ2-5, is DTGVSQNPRHKITKRGQNVTFRCDPISEHNRLYWYRQTLGQGPEFLTYFQNEAQLEKSRLLSDRFSAERPKGSFSTLEIQRTEQGDSAMYLCASSRLARGETQYFGPGTRLLVL.

This clonotype has only a few counts. V usage is TRBV5-6 and J usage is TRBJ1-2, with TRBD1 identical over 7 bases. Trimming removed 6 bases from V and 0 bases from J; junction bases left unmatched: 8. Germline-derived CDR1 and CDR2 are SGHDT and YYEEEE. This CDR3 spans 15 amino acids. In DNA, the CDR3 is TGTGCCAGCACCTCGACAGGGTTCGCTAACTATGGCTACACCTTC. Amino acids: CASTSTGFANYGYTF. The full variable domain, in which reference TRBV5-6 and TRBJ1-2 provide the parts outside the CDR3, is DAGVTQSPTHLIKTRGQQVTLRCSPKSGHDTVSWYQQALGQGPQFIFQYYEEEERQRGNFPDRFSGHQFPNYSSELNVNALLLGDSALYLCASTSTGFANYGYTFGSGTRLTVV.

J is TRBJ2-1 and V is TRBV11-2; TRBD2 matches 7 bases. The trim removed 5 bases at V and 2 bases at J, leaving 6 bases unmatched. Germline V lookup: CDR1 SGHAT, CDR2 FQNNGV. The CDR3 spans 15 residues. The CDR3 here is CASSVRELPYNEQFF. The CDR3 DNA is TGTGCCAGCAGCGTGCGGGAGCTTCCCTACAATGAGCAGTTCTTC.

The chain carries TRBV15 and TRBJ1-4; D not certain. CDR1 and CDR2 from the germline V gene are LNHNV and YYDKDF (reference sequence). The CDR3 is 15 residues long. V was trimmed by 4 bases and J by 3 bases, leaving 12 bases between them. The CDR3 spells CATSKSMESNEKLFF. CDR3 sequence (DNA): TGTGCCACCAGCAAGTCAATGGAGTCTAATGAAAAACTGTTTTTT. Combining the CDR3 with reference TRBV15 and TRBJ1-4 gives the whole variable domain DAMVIQNPRYQVTQFGKPVTLSCSQTLNHNVMYWYQQKSSQAPKLLFHYYDKDFNNEADTPDNFQSRRPNTSFCFLDIRSPGLGDTAMYLCATSKSMESNEKLFFGSGTQLSVL.

V and J are TRBV6-2 or TRBV6-3 and TRBJ2-7; 9 bases line up with TRBD1. The CDR3 runs to 16 residues. J gave up 1 base and V 7 bases, and 11 bases lay outside the gene matches. From germline, CDR1 is MNHEY and CDR2 SVGEGT. The CDR3: CASTPGTGRGSYEQYV. DNA for the CDR3: TGTGCCAGCACTCCTGGGACAGGGAGGGGTTCCTACGAGCAGTACGTC.

The V and J genes are TRBV28 and TRBJ2-1, with 11 bases aligning to TRBD2. The trim removed 2 bases at V and 6 bases at J, leaving 9 bases unmatched. CDR3 size: 17 residues. Germline CDR1 is MDHEN and CDR2 is SYDVKM. CDR3 sequence: CASSLPPLAGGPNEQFF. CDR3 nucleotide sequence: TGTGCCAGCAGTTTACCCCCTCTAGCGGGAGGCCCCAATGAGCAGTTCTTC.

V usage is TRBV7-8 and J usage is TRBJ2-1, with D tentatively TRBD2 (5 bases). V was pared by 3 bases and J by 4 bases, with 16 bases between. The CDR3 has 16 amino acids. Per the germline V gene, CDR1 is SGHVS and CDR2 is FQNEAQ. The CDR3 bases are TGTGCCAGCAGCTTCGGTGCTATACGGGATTACAATGAGCAGTTCTTC. Amino acids: CASSFGAIRDYNEQFF.

V usage is TRBV19 and J usage is TRBJ1-2; TRBD1 is a possible D gene (6 bases). The length of the CDR3 is 13 residues. The germline V gene has CDR1 LNHDA and CDR2 SQIVND (reference sequence). Deletions cut 6 bases from V and 5 bases from J, with 13 bases between. The CDR3 sequence is CASRTGSAYGYTF. As DNA, the CDR3 is TGTGCCAGTAGGACAGGATCGGCGTATGGCTACACCTTC. The full variable domain, completed using reference TRBV19 and TRBJ1-2, is DGGITQSPKYLFRKEGQNVTLSCEQNLNHDAMYWYRQDPGQGLRLIYYSQIVNDFQKGDIAEGYSVSREKKESFPLTVTSAQKNPTAFYLCASRTGSAYGYTFGSGTRLTVV.